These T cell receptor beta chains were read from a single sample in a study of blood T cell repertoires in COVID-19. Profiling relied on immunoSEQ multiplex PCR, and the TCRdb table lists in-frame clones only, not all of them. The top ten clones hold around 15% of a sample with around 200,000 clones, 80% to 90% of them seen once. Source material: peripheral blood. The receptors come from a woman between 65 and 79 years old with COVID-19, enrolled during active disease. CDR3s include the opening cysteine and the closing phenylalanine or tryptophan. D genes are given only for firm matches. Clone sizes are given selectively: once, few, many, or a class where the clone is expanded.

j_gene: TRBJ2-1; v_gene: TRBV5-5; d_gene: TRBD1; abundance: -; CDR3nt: TGTGCCAGCAGCTACCAGACAGGGGGCGCTTGGAATGAGCAGTTCTTC; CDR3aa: CASSYQTGGAWNEQFF
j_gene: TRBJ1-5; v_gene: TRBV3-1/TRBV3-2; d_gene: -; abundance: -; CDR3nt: TGTGCCAGCAGCCAAAGCGGACAGCCCCAGCATTTT; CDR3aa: CASSQSGQPQHF
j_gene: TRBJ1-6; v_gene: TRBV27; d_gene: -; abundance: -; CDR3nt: TGTGCCAGCAAGTGGACAAGTTTTAGTTCACCCCTCCACTTT; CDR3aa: CASKWTSFSSPLHF
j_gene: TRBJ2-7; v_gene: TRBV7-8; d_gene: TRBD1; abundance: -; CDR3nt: TGTGCCAGCAGCTTGTCCCCCTCGGGGACAGGCCGATACGAGCAGTACTTC; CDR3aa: CASSLSPSGTGRYEQYF
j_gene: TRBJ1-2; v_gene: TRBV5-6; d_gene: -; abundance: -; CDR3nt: TGTGCCAGCAGCTTGGATGGGCCCCGATACCCGTATGGCTACACCTTC; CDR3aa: CASSLDGPRYPYGYTF
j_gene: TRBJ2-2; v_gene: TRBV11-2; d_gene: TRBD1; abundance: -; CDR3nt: TGTGCCAGCAGCTTAGACGCCGGGACAGGGGGCAACACCGGGGAGCTGTTTTTT; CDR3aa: CASSLDAGTGGNTGELFF
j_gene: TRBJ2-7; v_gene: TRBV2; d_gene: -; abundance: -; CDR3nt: TGTGCCAGCAGTGAATTTTTGCCTAGGTCCTACGAGCAGTACTTC; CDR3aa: CASSEFLPRSYEQYF
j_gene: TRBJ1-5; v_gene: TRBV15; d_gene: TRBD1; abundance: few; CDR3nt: TGTGCCACCAGCAGAGCCCGAGGGGGCTATAGCAATCAGCCCCAGCATTTT; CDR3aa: CATSRARGGYSNQPQHF
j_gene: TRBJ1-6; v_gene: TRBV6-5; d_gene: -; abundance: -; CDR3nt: TGTGCCAGCAATAAACAGGGAAATTCTCCCCTCCACTTT; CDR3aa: CASNKQGNSPLHF
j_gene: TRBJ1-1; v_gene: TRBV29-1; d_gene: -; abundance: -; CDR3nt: TGCAGCGTTGTAACCCAGGGGATGAACACTGAAGCTTTCTTT; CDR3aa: CSVVTQGMNTEAFF
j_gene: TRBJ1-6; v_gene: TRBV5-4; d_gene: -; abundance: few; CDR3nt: TGTGCCAGCAGCCCGACTAATACGGGACTCTCACCCCTCCACTTT; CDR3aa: CASSPTNTGLSPLHF
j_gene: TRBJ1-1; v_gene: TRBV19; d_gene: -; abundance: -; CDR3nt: TGTGCCAGTAGTATAGTTCAGGGGACTGAAGCTTTCTTT; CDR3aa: CASSIVQGTEAFF
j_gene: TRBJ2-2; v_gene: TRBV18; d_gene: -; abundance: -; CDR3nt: TGTGCCAGCTCACCACCGAATGCTATCACAGGGAACACCGGGGAGCTGTTTTTT; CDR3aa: CASSPPNAITGNTGELFF
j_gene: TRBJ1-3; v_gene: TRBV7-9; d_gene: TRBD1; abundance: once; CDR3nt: TGTGCCAGCAGCACCCAGGGGGACTCTGGAAACACCATATATTTT; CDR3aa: CASSTQGDSGNTIYF
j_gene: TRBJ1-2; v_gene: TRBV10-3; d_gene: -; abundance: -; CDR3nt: TGTGCCATCAGTGGGGCCCTACTGAGGGCTAACTATGGCTACACCTTC; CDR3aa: CAISGALLRANYGYTF
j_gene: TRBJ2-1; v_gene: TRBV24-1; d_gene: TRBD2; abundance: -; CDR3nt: TGTGCCACCAGTGATCCCCGGGCGGGAGGGCCCACTGAGCAGTTCTTC; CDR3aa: CATSDPRAGGPTEQFF
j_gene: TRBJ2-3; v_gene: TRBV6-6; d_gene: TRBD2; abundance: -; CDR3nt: TGTGCCAGCAGCCCCCCCGGGGGGGAAGTTGATACGCAGTATTTT; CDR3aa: CASSPPGGEVDTQYF
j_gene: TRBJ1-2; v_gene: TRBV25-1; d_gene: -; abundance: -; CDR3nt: TGTGCCAGCAGTGAAGGGGGCAGATATTACTATGGCTACACCTTC; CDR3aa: CASSEGGRYYYGYTF
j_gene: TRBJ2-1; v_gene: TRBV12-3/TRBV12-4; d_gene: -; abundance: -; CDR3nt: TGTGCCAGCAGTTTGGCCAGCAGGAATGAGCAGTTCTTC; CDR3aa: CASSLASRNEQFF
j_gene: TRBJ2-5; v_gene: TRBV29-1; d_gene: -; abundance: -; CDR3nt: TGCAGCGTAGGTCTAGAACGGAACCAAGAGACCCAGTACTTC; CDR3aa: CSVGLERNQETQYF
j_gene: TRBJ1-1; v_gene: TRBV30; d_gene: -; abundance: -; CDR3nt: TGTGCCTGGAGTGCGGGGTCTACGAGAACTGAAGCTTTCTTT; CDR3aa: CAWSAGSTRTEAFF
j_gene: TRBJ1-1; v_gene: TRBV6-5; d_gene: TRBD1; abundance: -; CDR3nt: TGTGCCAGCAGTCGAGGGGGCATGGGTTCGGCTGAAGCTTTCTTT; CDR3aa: CASSRGGMGSAEAFF
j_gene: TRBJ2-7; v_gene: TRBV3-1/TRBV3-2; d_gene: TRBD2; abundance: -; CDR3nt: TGTGCCAGCACCTTAGCGGGAGGGACATACGAGCAGTACTTC; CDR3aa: CASTLAGGTYEQYF
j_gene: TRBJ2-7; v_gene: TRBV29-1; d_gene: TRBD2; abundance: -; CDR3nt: TGCAGCGTCGGACTACTGCTAGCGGACGAGCAGTACTTC; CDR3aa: CSVGLLLADEQYF
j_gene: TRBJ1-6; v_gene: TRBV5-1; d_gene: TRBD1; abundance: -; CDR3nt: TGCGCCAGCAGTTCCGACAGGGGAAATTCACCCCTCCACTTT; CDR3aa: CASSSDRGNSPLHF
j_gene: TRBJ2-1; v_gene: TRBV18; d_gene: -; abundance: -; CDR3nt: TGTGCCAGCTCACCGCTCACAGTAGGGGACAATGAGCAGTTCTTC; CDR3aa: CASSPLTVGDNEQFF
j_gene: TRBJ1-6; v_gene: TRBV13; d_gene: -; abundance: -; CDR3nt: TGTGCCAGCAGCCCACAGGGAAAAAATTCACCCCTCCACTTT; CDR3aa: CASSPQGKNSPLHF
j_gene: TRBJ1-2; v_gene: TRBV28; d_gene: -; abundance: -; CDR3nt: TGTGCCAGCAGTTCGGGCGGGTCGGTTTCCTATGGCTACACCTTC; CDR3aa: CASSSGGSVSYGYTF
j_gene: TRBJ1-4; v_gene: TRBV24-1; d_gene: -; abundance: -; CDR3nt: TGTGCCACCAGTGATTCAGGCAAGGTCGATGAAAAACTGTTTTTT; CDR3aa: CATSDSGKVDEKLFF
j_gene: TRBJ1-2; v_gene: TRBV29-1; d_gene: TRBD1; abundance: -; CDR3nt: TGCAGCGTTGAGACACAGGGGGCCTATGGCTACACCTTC; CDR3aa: CSVETQGAYGYTF
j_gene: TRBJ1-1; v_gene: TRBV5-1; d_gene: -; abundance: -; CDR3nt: TGCGCCAGCAGCTTGAGGGTCGAGGGTACTGAAGCTTTCTTT; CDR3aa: CASSLRVEGTEAFF
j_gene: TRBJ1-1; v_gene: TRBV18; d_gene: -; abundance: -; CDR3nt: TGTGCCAGCTCTTCCCAACAGGGCTCTGAAGCTTTCTTT; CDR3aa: CASSSQQGSEAFF
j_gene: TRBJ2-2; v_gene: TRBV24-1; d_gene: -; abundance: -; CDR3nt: TGTGCCACCAGTGATTATAGAGGAGCCGGGGAGCTGTTTTTT; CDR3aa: CATSDYRGAGELFF
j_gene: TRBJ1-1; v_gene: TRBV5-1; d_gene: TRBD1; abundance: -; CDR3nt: TGCGCCAGCAGCTTGGGCAGACAGGGTGATGGGAACACTGAAGCTTTCTTT; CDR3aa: CASSLGRQGDGNTEAFF
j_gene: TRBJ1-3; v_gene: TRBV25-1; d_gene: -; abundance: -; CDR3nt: TGTGCCAGCAGTACAGGTACCTCTGGAAACACCATATATTTT; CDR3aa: CASSTGTSGNTIYF
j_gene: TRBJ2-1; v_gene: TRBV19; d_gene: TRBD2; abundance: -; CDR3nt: TGTGCCAGTAGCGGGAGGGCCGTCAATGAGCAGTTCTTC; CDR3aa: CASSGRAVNEQFF
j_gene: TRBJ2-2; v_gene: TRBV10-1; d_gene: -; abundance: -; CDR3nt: TGCGCCAGCAGTGGAGAGGGAGAGGGCACCGGGGAGCTGTTTTTT; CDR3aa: CASSGEGEGTGELFF